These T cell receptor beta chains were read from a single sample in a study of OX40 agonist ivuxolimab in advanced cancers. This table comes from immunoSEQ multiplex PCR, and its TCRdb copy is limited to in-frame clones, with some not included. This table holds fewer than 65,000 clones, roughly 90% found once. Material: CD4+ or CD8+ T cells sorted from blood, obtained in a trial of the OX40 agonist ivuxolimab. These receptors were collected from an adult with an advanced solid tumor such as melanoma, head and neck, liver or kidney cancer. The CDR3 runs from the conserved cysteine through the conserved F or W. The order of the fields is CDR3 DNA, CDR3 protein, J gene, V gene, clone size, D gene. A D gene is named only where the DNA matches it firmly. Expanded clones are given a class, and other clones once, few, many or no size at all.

TGTGCCAGCAGTTACTCGAAAGGGGCGGACACTGAAGCTTTCTTT	CASSYSKGADTEAFF	TRBJ1-1	TRBV6-5	NA	NA
TGTGCCAGCAGCCCTGGGACAGTTGCCGGGGAGCTGTTTTTT	CASSPGTVAGELFF	TRBJ2-2	TRBV11-3	NA	TRBD1
TGCAGCGTTGGACCTACAATTGGGGTTATAGAATACGAGCAGTACTTC	CSVGPTIGVIEYEQYF	TRBJ2-7	TRBV29-1	NA	NA
TGTGCCAGCAGTTCCCTAACTAGAGGGCCTTTAGGGGAGCAGTACTTC	CASSSLTRGPLGEQYF	TRBJ2-7	TRBV6-5	NA	NA
TGTGCCAGCAGCTTAGGGTACGGGAGGGGCACCGGGGAGCTGTTTTTT	CASSLGYGRGTGELFF	TRBJ2-2	TRBV7-2	NA	TRBD2
TGTGCCAGTAGTCGGACTAGCGGCGGTGGGTACGAGCAGTACTTC	CASSRTSGGGYEQYF	TRBJ2-7	TRBV19	NA	TRBD2
TGTGCCATCAGTGCGGGACAGATAAATGAAAAACTGTTTTTT	CAISAGQINEKLFF	TRBJ1-4	TRBV10-3	NA	TRBD1
TGTGCCAGCAGTTTATCTTTTACAGGCAAAAGAGGAGACGAGCAGTACTTC	CASSLSFTGKRGDEQYF	TRBJ2-7	TRBV7-6	few	NA
TGCGCCAGCAGCCAGGACAGTAATGAGCAGTTCTTC	CASSQDSNEQFF	TRBJ2-1	TRBV10-1	NA	NA
TGCGCCAGCAGTCAAATTCCCGAGAGCTGCCAGGGGGGGGAGACCCAGTACTTC	CASSQIPESCQGGETQYF	TRBJ2-5	TRBV23-1	NA	NA
TGTGCCAGCAGCGAGCAGGGGGCGGACAACTATGGCTACACCTTC	CASSEQGADNYGYTF	TRBJ1-2	TRBV9	NA	TRBD1
TGTGCCAGCAGTGGAGGGGGGCGATTCGGTCAGCCCCAGCATTTT	CASSGGGRFGQPQHF	TRBJ1-5	TRBV6-1	NA	NA
TGTGCCACCAGCAGAGATATGGCGGGAGGGCTCAATGAGCAGTTCTTC	CATSRDMAGGLNEQFF	TRBJ2-1	TRBV15	once	TRBD2
TGTGCCAGCAGCGTAGCCGCAGGGGTCACAGATACGCAGTATTTT	CASSVAAGVTDTQYF	TRBJ2-3	TRBV9	NA	NA
TGCAGTGCCCTAGATGAAAAACTGTTTTTT	CSALDEKLFF	TRBJ1-4	TRBV20-1	once	NA
TGTGCCAGCAGCCAAGGGCGGGCGTCCGCTGAAGCTTTCTTT	CASSQGRASAEAFF	TRBJ1-1	TRBV4-2	NA	NA
TGCGCCAGCAGACCGGGACAGGTAAACTACGAGCAGTACTTC	CASRPGQVNYEQYF	TRBJ2-7	TRBV10-2	NA	TRBD1
TGTGCCAGCAGCTCAGGTCCGGCGCCCACCCAGTACTTC	CASSSGPAPTQYF	TRBJ2-5	TRBV7-8	NA	NA
TGCAGCGTTGAAACCGGGTCTAACATTCAGTACTTC	CSVETGSNIQYF	TRBJ2-4	TRBV29-1	NA	NA
TGTGCCAGCAGTTCTAGCGGGACCACAGATACGCAGTATTTT	CASSSSGTTDTQYF	TRBJ2-3	TRBV7-3	NA	TRBD2
TGTGCCAGTAGTACGGACTACAGGGCAGGTAGCAATCAGCCCCAGCATTTT	CASSTDYRAGSNQPQHF	TRBJ1-5	TRBV19	NA	NA
TGTGCCAGCAGTGAAGCGAGACAGGGAACTGAAAAACTGTTTTTT	CASSEARQGTEKLFF	TRBJ1-4	TRBV6-1	NA	TRBD1
TGTGCCAGCAGCGGAGGGGGAGGGCTAATAGATACGCAGTATTTT	CASSGGGGLIDTQYF	TRBJ2-3	TRBV11-3	NA	NA
TGTGCCAGCAGACGCCTCGGGACGGAGAAACTGTTTTTT	CASRRLGTEKLFF	TRBJ1-4	TRBV6-5	NA	NA
TGTGCCGTCGGGGCCCATCAGCCCCAGCATTTT	CAVGAHQPQHF	TRBJ1-5	TRBV28	NA	NA
TGTGCCAGCAGCTTAGATTTGGTCGGTGGGATGCTAAAGCAGCATTTT	CASSLDLVGGMLKQHF	TRBJ1-5	TRBV7-8	NA	NA
TGCGCCAGCAGTGAGGGGGCGGGAACCGGTGAGCAGTTCTTC	CASSEGAGTGEQFF	TRBJ2-1	TRBV10-1	NA	NA
TGCGCCAGCAGCTTGGCCCTGCCGGGACAAGCGGATAGGGCGGACACTGAAGCTTTCTTT	CASSLALPGQADRADTEAFF	TRBJ1-1	TRBV5-1	NA	NA
TGTGCCAGTAGTGGGTTCTGGGGGGATGAGCAGTTCTTC	CASSGFWGDEQFF	TRBJ2-1	TRBV19	NA	NA
TGTGCCAGCAGTTCCGGAGGGGGACAGGATCAGCCCCAGCATTTT	CASSSGGGQDQPQHF	TRBJ1-5	TRBV6-5	NA	TRBD1
TGTGCCAGCAGCCCACGCGCGTTGGGGGTCGGAGAGACCCAGTACTTC	CASSPRALGVGETQYF	TRBJ2-5	TRBV9	once	NA
TGTGCCAGCAGCCCGGGATCGGGAACCTATAATTCACCCCTCCACTTT	CASSPGSGTYNSPLHF	TRBJ1-6	TRBV5-5	NA	NA
TGCGCCAGCAGCTTGACTTGGACAGGGACCACTGAAGCTTTCTTT	CASSLTWTGTTEAFF	TRBJ1-1	TRBV5-1	few	TRBD1
TGTGCCAGTAGTATAAAACGGACAGGCGGGAACTATGGCTACACCTTC	CASSIKRTGGNYGYTF	TRBJ1-2	TRBV19	NA	TRBD1
TGTGCCAGCAGCTTAGATCCATGGGACAGGGGGCAAGGTGAGCAGTTCTTC	CASSLDPWDRGQGEQFF	TRBJ2-1	TRBV11-2	few	TRBD1
TGTGCCAGCAGTTATCCGGGAGCGAACACCGGGGAGCTGTTTTTT	CASSYPGANTGELFF	TRBJ2-2	TRBV6-6	NA	NA
TGCGCCAGCAGCTTGGGACAGGGGAGTGAAAAACTGTTTTTT	CASSLGQGSEKLFF	TRBJ1-4	TRBV5-1	NA	TRBD1
TGTGCCAGCAGTTCATTAGGGACAGGGAATAACTATGGCTACACCTTC	CASSSLGTGNNYGYTF	TRBJ1-2	TRBV28	once	TRBD1
TGTGCCAGCAGTGAGGACAGAACCTATGGCTACACCTTC	CASSEDRTYGYTF	TRBJ1-2	TRBV2	once	NA
TGCAGCGTTGAAGGATCTCGGACCGGGGAGCTGTTTTTT	CSVEGSRTGELFF	TRBJ2-2	TRBV29-1	NA	NA
TGTGCCAGCAGCTTAGTAAAGCCCCAGCATTTT	CASSLVKPQHF	TRBJ1-5	TRBV11-2	NA	NA
TGTGCCTGGGTGACTAGCGGAGGGAACAATGAGCAGTTCTTC	CAWVTSGGNNEQFF	TRBJ2-1	TRBV30	NA	TRBD2
TGTGCCAGCAGCCGTGACGGGGGAGGAATCTATGGCTACACCTTC	CASSRDGGGIYGYTF	TRBJ1-2	TRBV5-5	NA	NA
TGTGCCAGCAGCCATCCTCCGACTCCCTCGCAAGAGACCCAGTACTTC	CASSHPPTPSQETQYF	TRBJ2-5	TRBV4-2	NA	NA
TGTGCCAGCAGCCTAACCTTAGACAGGGAGATTTATGGCTACACCTTC	CASSLTLDREIYGYTF	TRBJ1-2	TRBV11-2	NA	TRBD1
TGTGCCAGCTCACCAGGGACAGGGGGATTCGTAGCCAAAAACATTCAGTACTTC	CASSPGTGGFVAKNIQYF	TRBJ2-4	TRBV18	NA	TRBD1
TGTGCCAGCAGCGTGGACAGGGGAAACACCATATATTTT	CASSVDRGNTIYF	TRBJ1-3	TRBV7-8	NA	TRBD1
TGTGCCAGCAGTTACGATACAGGGAGGGAGACCCAGTACTTC	CASSYDTGRETQYF	TRBJ2-5	TRBV6-6	NA	NA
TGTGCCAGCAGTGCGGGACAGGAGGTTCCCAATCAGCCCCAGCATTTT	CASSAGQEVPNQPQHF	TRBJ1-5	TRBV27	NA	TRBD1
TGTGCCCTTGCACGCCCGGGGGACGAGCAGTACTTC	CALARPGDEQYF	TRBJ2-7	TRBV28	NA	NA
TGTGCCAGCAGTCGCGAAGGGGGCTCTGGAAACACCATATATTTT	CASSREGGSGNTIYF	TRBJ1-3	TRBV28	NA	NA
TGTGCCAGCAGTTTAATTGGGGTACCCACACGGGAGACCCAGTACTTC	CASSLIGVPTRETQYF	TRBJ2-5	TRBV28	NA	NA